This T cell receptor beta chain was identified in a study of cytomegalovirus exposure and HLA in healthy donors. General study findings and limits: Later, TCR association rates were found to vary by HLA locus, highest for DRB1 and lowest for HLA-C. The classifier reportedly diagnosed cytomegalovirus status with high specificity and sensitivity. Previous analysis showed most TCR beta V segments were productive about 87% or about 30% of the time. The investigators catalogued 150 to 200 TCR beta chains as cytomegalovirus-associated.

Worth noting for this clone: No antigen is known for it.

CDR3 length equals 18 residues. J gave up 0 bases and V 0 bases, and 7 bases lay outside the gene matches. Germline V gene lookup returns CDR1 SGHNT and CDR2 YENEEA. The PCR used 60 Vbeta and 13 Jbeta primers. Sequencing was performed with immunoSEQ multiplex PCR; in TCRdb, only in-frame clones are kept and a portion is missing. The sample has 200,000 to 300,000 clones; 70% to 90% are singletons. The sequence derives from a girl aged 2 to 10 in good health and CMV-seronegative. Material: PBMCs. The chain links TRBV11-3 to TRBJ2-2, with TRBD2 matching over 7 bases. CDR3 in DNA: TGTGCCAGCAGCTTAGATCTCGTCGGGGGGACGAACACCGGGGAGCTGTTTTTT. Translating gives CASSLDLVGGTNTGELFF.